A selection of T cell receptor beta chains follows, all from one sample in a study of T cells in narcolepsy. This table comes from immunoSEQ multiplex PCR, and its TCRdb copy is limited to in-frame clones, with some not included. The table lists fewer than 35,000 clones, roughly four fifths of them singletons. Sequencing used CD45RA- memory CD4+ T cells from PBMCs. These receptors originate from a human donor with narcolepsy. CDR3s include the opening cysteine and the closing phenylalanine or tryptophan.

v_call	j_call	cdr3_aa
TRBV7-2	TRBJ1-2	CASRIFRVDTPPNYGYTF
TRBV19	TRBJ1-5	CASSIGLYRDVQPQHF
TRBV19	TRBJ2-2	CASSLPRDRVLSGELFF
TRBV11-2	TRBJ1-1	CASSMDRIRNTEAFF
TRBV5-1	TRBJ2-7	CASSSYMGNEQYF
TRBV18	TRBJ2-2	CASSPDGYTGELFF
TRBV4-2	TRBJ2-5	CASSLRTLGAETQYF
TRBV6-5	TRBJ1-4	CASSYSRGGIEKLFF
TRBV4-3	TRBJ1-3	CASSQDEIGTGVRAGNTIYF
TRBV11-2	TRBJ1-4	CASSLSQGTLEKLFF
TRBV5-1	TRBJ2-3	CASRKVGSTDTQYF
TRBV5-4	TRBJ1-1	CASSLEGVNTEAFF
TRBV9	TRBJ2-6	CASSGQGGSGANVLTF